A single sample gave rise to the 30 T cell receptor beta chains below, sequenced in a study of T cell repertoires in cytomegalovirus infection. Each CDR3 protein gets one entry after TCRdb re-called the reads with MiXCR. The table has about 330,000 distinct CDR3 sequences, over 7.5% seen once. Sample: PBMCs. These TCRs come from a human donor in good health (CMV status not recorded). Some clones in this sample may be carry-over from other donors' samples.

Many counts were recorded for this clonotype. The genes are TRBV6-6 and TRBJ1-1; D is ambiguous. The V gene lost 0 bases and the J gene lost 0 bases, with 14 bases spanning the gap. Germline CDR1 reads MNHNY; CDR2 reads SVGAGI (reference sequence). CDR3 length: 17 residues. The CDR3 region is CASSYSPGVGMNTEAFF. The CDR3 DNA reads as TGTGCCAGCAGTTACTCCCCTGGGGTCGGCATGAACACTGAAGCTTTCTTT.

Comments on this clonotype: A read error may account for a junction end that differs from germline. The J gene is TRBJ2-2, the V gene TRBV12-3 or TRBV12-4; possibly TRBD1 for D (7 bases). CDR3 size: 16 residues. CDR3: CASSLRQGPNTGGLFF. CDR3 DNA: TGTGCCAGCAGTTTACGACAGGGACCCAACACCGGGGGGCTGTTTTTT.

This clonotype was seen at least ten times. CDR3 protein: CASSLDRGREETQYF. CDR3 DNA: TGTGCCAGCAGCCTAGACAGGGGGCGCGAGGAGACCCAGTACTTC. The genes are TRBV7-2 and TRBJ2-5, with 10 bases lining up with TRBD1. The V and J ends lost 5 bases and 5 bases, in that order; junction bases with no gene match: 8. The length of the CDR3 is 15 residues. Germline lookup yields CDR1 SGHTA and CDR2 FQGNSA.

This clonotype appeared many times. The chain recombines TRBV7-2 with TRBJ1-6; maybe TRBD1 (6 bases). CDR1 is SGHTA and CDR2 is FQGNSA in the germline V gene. Trimming took off 4 bases at V and 7 bases at J, with 14 bases between the two ends. CDR3 size: 15 residues. CDR3 sequence: CASSSQTGRNSPLHF. In nucleotides, the CDR3 is TGTGCCAGCAGCTCGCAGACAGGCCGAAATTCACCCCTCCACTTT.

In this sample, this clonotype turned up many times. This chain uses TRBV7-6 with TRBJ2-3, with 9 bases fitting TRBD1. The germline V gene encodes CDR1 SGHVS and CDR2 FNYEAQ. V trimming: 2 bases; J trimming: 5 bases; junction bases outside the gene matches: 8. CDR3 length: 16 amino acids. This chain's CDR3 is CASSLSQDRGKDTQYF. CDR3 in DNA: TGTGCCAGCAGCTTATCCCAGGACAGGGGTAAAGATACGCAGTATTTT.

This clonotype has just a few counts. V usage is TRBV14 and J usage is TRBJ2-2, with TRBD1 as a possible D gene (5 bases). Germline assignment: CDR1 SGHDN and CDR2 FVKESK. Trimming took 3 bases from V and 4 from J, leaving 24 bases between them. The CDR3 covers 19 residues. CDR3 loop: CASSHPLGRLGVGTGELFF. In DNA form, the CDR3 reads TGTGCCAGCAGCCACCCCCTCGGTCGCCTAGGGGTCGGCACCGGGGAGCTGTTTTTT.

The CDR3 is CASSLDGGAADTQYF. CDR3 nucleotides: TGTGCCAGCAGCTTAGACGGGGGGGCCGCAGATACGCAGTATTTT. The J gene is TRBJ2-3, the V gene TRBV7-2; TRBD2 aligns across 8 bases. V dropped 1 base and J dropped 4; count of bases not matched to a gene: 4. Germline CDR1 and CDR2: SGHTA and FQGNSA. The CDR3 spans 15 residues.

The rearrangement uses TRBV9 and TRBJ2-7, with D possibly being TRBD2 (5 bases). Per germline, CDR1 SGDLS and CDR2 YYNGEE. The CDR3 is 18 residues long. V lost 1 base and J lost 2, with 22 bases in between. The CDR3 sequence is CASSVKRFVGECTYEQYF. CDR3 nucleotide sequence: TGTGCCAGCAGCGTAAAGCGGTTCGTCGGGGAGTGTACCTACGAGCAGTACTTC.

This clonotype appeared many times. The chain recombines TRBV7-2 with TRBJ1-1; D not certain. Trimming removed 3 bases from V and 1 base from J, with 15 bases in between. This CDR3 is built from 16 residues. Germline CDR1 and CDR2: SGHTA and FQGNSA. CDR3 residues: CASSLISPVTNTEAFF. CDR3 nucleotides: TGTGCCAGCAGCTTGATTAGCCCCGTGACGAACACTGAAGCTTTCTTT.

In its sample, this clonotype was seen many times. The V and J genes are TRBV20-1 and TRBJ2-5; TRBD2 aligns across 11 bases. The germline CDR1 and CDR2 sequences are DFQATT and SNEGSKA (reference sequence). V shed 2 bases, J shed 12 bases, and the junction held 8 bases outside the gene matches. The CDR3 is 13 residues long. The CDR3 spells CSARLAGGPLEYF. The CDR3 DNA sequence: TGCAGTGCTAGACTAGCGGGAGGCCCGCTTGAGTACTTC.

The gene calls are TRBV7-6 and TRBJ2-5; TRBD2 matches at 8 bases. The germline V gene encodes CDR1 SGHVS and CDR2 FNYEAQ. This CDR3 is built from 13 residues. V was clipped by 3 bases and J by 7 bases; unmatched bases: 4. The CDR3 DNA reads as TGTGCCAGCAGCTTCGACGGGGGGGGGACCCAGTACTTC. This codes for CASSFDGGGTQYF.

The chain is built from TRBV6-2 or TRBV6-3 and TRBJ2-5; 8 nucleotides match TRBD1. The CDR3 is 17 residues long. V lost 2 bases to trimming and J lost 5 bases; unmatched junction nucleotides: 13. The germline V gene has CDR1 MNHEY and CDR2 SVGEGT. The DNA for the CDR3 is TGTGCCAGCAGTTACAGCCCCGACAGGGGAGTACGGGAGACCCAGTACTTC. Amino acids: CASSYSPDRGVRETQYF.

This clonotype was seen at least ten times. The CDR3 sequence is CASRGQGQISSTDTQYF. In DNA form, the CDR3 reads TGTGCCAGCCGCGGACAGGGACAAATCTCTTCCACAGATACGCAGTATTTT. This chain uses TRBV7-2 with TRBJ2-3, with 8 positions matching TRBD1. V lost 8 bases to trimming and J lost 2 bases; unmatched junction nucleotides: 15. The CDR3 loop spans 17 amino acids. Germline V gene data show CDR1 as SGHTA and CDR2 as FQGNSA.

This clonotype was counted only a few times. This chain uses TRBV27 with TRBJ2-2, with D tentatively TRBD2 (5 bases). The CDR3 spans 14 residues. V lost 2 bases, J lost 6 bases, and 10 bases lay in between. Per germline, CDR1 MNHEY and CDR2 SMNVEV (reference sequence). Written as DNA, the CDR3 is TGTGCCAGCAGTTTAAGGACTCCGCCCGGGGAGCTGTTTTTT. Translation gives CASSLRTPPGELFF.

This clonotype was seen many times. The CDR3 nucleotides are TGTGCCAGCAGCCCCGGACTAGCGGGAGGTTCTCATACGCAGTATTTT. This gives the protein CASSPGLAGGSHTQYF. This chain links TRBV7-2 with TRBJ2-3, with TRBD2 identical over 14 bases. Trimming at V came to 5 bases and at J to 7 bases, leaving 8 bases not matched to a gene. The CDR3 is 16 residues long. From germline, CDR1 is SGHTA and CDR2 FQGNSA.

This clonotype was counted at least ten times. The rearrangement uses TRBV7-2 and TRBJ2-5; D is possibly TRBD1 or TRBD2 (5 bases each). CDR3 length: 15 amino acids. Germline CDR1 is SGHTA and CDR2 is FQGNSA. Deletions cut 2 bases from V and 2 bases from J, with 12 bases between. DNA of the CDR3: TGTGCCAGCAGCTTAAAGCGGTGGGGGCAAGAGACCCAGTACTTC. It yields the protein CASSLKRWGQETQYF.

V gene TRBV19 combines with J gene TRBJ1-1; D is unclear. The CDR3 runs to 8 residues. The ends were cut back, 5 bases at V and 11 bases at J, with 3 bases in the middle. Germline CDR1 and CDR2: LNHDA and SQIVND (reference sequence). The CDR3: CASSGAFF. DNA of the CDR3: TGTGCCAGTAGTGGGGCTTTCTTT.

This clonotype was seen more than once but under ten times. This chain connects TRBV3-1 to TRBJ2-3; no clear D. Trimming removed 4 bases from V and 1 base from J, with 12 bases in between. The CDR3 spans 15 residues. CDR1 and CDR2 from the germline V gene are LGHDT and YNNKEL (reference sequence). CDR3 protein: CASSPGPVGTDTQYF. Here the CDR3 DNA reads TGTGCCAGCAGCCCGGGCCCCGTTGGCACAGATACGCAGTATTTT.

CDR3 region: CASSSGRTRFNYGYTF. CDR3 DNA: TGCGCCAGCAGTTCGGGACGGACAAGATTTAACTATGGCTACACCTTC. J is TRBJ1-2 and V is TRBV10-2; tentatively, D is TRBD1 (5 bases). With 5 bases removed from V and 1 base from J, the gap between germline ends came to 17 bases. The CDR3 covers 16 residues. Germline V gene data show CDR1 as WSHSY and CDR2 as SAAADI.

The chain recombines TRBV7-2 with TRBJ1-5; the D is unclear. CDR1 is SGHTA and CDR2 is FQGNSA in the germline V gene. The length of the CDR3 is 16 residues. V was shortened by 4 bases and J by 0 bases, with 13 bases between the two germline ends. The CDR3 loop reads CASSSWVLNSNQPQHF. The CDR3 coding sequence is TGTGCCAGCAGCTCTTGGGTCCTTAATAGCAATCAGCCCCAGCATTTT.

The CDR3 DNA is TGTGCCAGCAGTTACGGCGCCGGTCTAGCGAGTTACAATGAGCAGTTCTTC. Translation gives CASSYGAGLASYNEQFF. The J gene is TRBJ2-1, the V gene TRBV6-8, with D maybe TRBD2 (6 bases). CDR3 length equals 17 residues. Germline assignment: CDR1 MNHGY and CDR2 SAAAGT. Between the trimmed V and J ends, which lost 2 bases and 4 bases, there was a span of 18 bases.

This chain uses TRBV20-1 with TRBJ2-3; TRBD1 might be the D (6 bases). Germline assignment: CDR1 DFQATT and CDR2 SNEGSKA (reference sequence). This CDR3 comprises 13 residues. V was trimmed by 5 bases and J by 9 bases, leaving 18 bases between them. The CDR3 region is CSAQAQQGWTQYF. CDR3 DNA: TGCAGTGCTCAGGCGCAACAGGGTTGGACGCAGTATTTT.

The chain employs TRBV6-1 and TRBJ2-1; D perhaps matches TRBD2 (6 bases). Per the germline V gene, CDR1 is MNHNS and CDR2 is SASEGT. This CDR3 region has 14 residues. V lost 1 base and J lost 8, with 12 bases in between. CDR3 in DNA: TGTGCCAGCAGTGAAGTTCTAGCGAACGATGAGCAGTTCTTC. This sequence encodes CASSEVLANDEQFF.

V usage is TRBV7-2 and J usage is TRBJ1-1, with 9 positions matching TRBD1. The V segment lost 5 bases and the J segment 5 bases; nucleotides outside the gene matches: 9. The length of the CDR3 is 15 residues. Germline V gene sequence: CDR1 SGHTA, CDR2 FQGNSA. CDR3 DNA sequence: TGTGCCAGCAGCCGCCGGGACAGGGAGGGTACTGAAGCTTTCTTT. It translates to CASSRRDREGTEAFF.

This clonotype was counted between two and nine times. The chain carries TRBV5-5 and TRBJ1-5; D gene ambiguous. Per the germline V gene, CDR1 is SGHKS and CDR2 is YYEKEE (reference sequence). The CDR3 is 15 amino acids. The V end was cut by 4 bases, the J end by 3 bases, with 14 bases between. The CDR3 bases are TGTGCCAGCAGCACCCCGGGGAGGCCCAATCAGCCCCAGCATTTT. It translates to CASSTPGRPNQPQHF.

The genes are TRBV7-2 and TRBJ1-1; 10 bases fit TRBD1. CDR3 length: 15 amino acids. Germline CDR1 reads SGHTA; CDR2 reads FQGNSA. V was pared by 4 bases and J by 4 bases, with 6 bases of the junction left unmatched. Written as DNA, the CDR3 is TGTGCCAGCAGCTCGCGACAGGGGGCGACCACTGAAGCTTTCTTT. Protein: CASSSRQGATTEAFF.

This clonotype was seen many times. CDR3 DNA sequence: TGTGCCAGCAGCTCCTGGCGGGCCACCCCTTTCAATGAGCAGTTCTTC. Amino acids: CASSSWRATPFNEQFF. This chain joins TRBV4-2 and TRBJ2-1; tentative D call: TRBD2 (5 bases). The CDR3 sequence is 16 residues long. CDR1 and CDR2 from the germline V gene are LGHNA and YNFKEQ. Trimming shortened V by 5 bases and J by 6 bases, and 20 bases separated the two germline ends.

This clonotype has a handful of counts. The genes are TRBV28 and TRBJ2-1; 9 nucleotides align to TRBD2. The CDR3 runs 19 residues. Losses at the gene ends were 2 bases for V and 10 bases for J; bases not matched to a gene: 21. Germline V gives CDR1 MDHEN, CDR2 SYDVKM. As DNA, the CDR3 is TGTGCCAGCAGTTTAGGGGGCGTTCGGCGGGAGGGCCCGTTCGGGGAGCAGTTCTTC. Amino acid sequence: CASSLGGVRREGPFGEQFF.

The CDR3 loop reads CSARGQGGAGELFF. The CDR3 nucleotides read TGCAGTGCTAGAGGACAGGGTGGCGCCGGGGAGCTGTTTTTT. This chain links TRBV20-1 with TRBJ2-2; TRBD1 matches 7 bases. CDR1 is DFQATT and CDR2 is SNEGSKA in the germline V gene (reference sequence). The CDR3 is made up of 14 amino acids. V lost 1 base and J lost 6; bases outside the gene matches: 5.

This clonotype came up many times. Here the CDR3 DNA reads TGTGCCAGCAGCGTTACAGGGGCGGAGGGGGCCAACGTCCTGACTTTC. It specifies CASSVTGAEGANVLTF. The chain links TRBV7-6 to TRBJ2-6; 7 nucleotides agree with TRBD1. Germline CDR1 is SGHVS and CDR2 is FNYEAQ. V lost 5 bases, J lost 4 bases, and 8 bases stayed unmatched. This CDR3 has 16 residues. The full variable domain, completed using reference TRBV7-6 and TRBJ2-6, is GAGVSQSPRYKVTKRGQDVALRCDPISGHVSLYWYRQALGQGPEFLTYFNYEAQQDKSGLPNDRFSAERPEGSISTLTIQRTEQRDSAMYRCASSVTGAEGANVLTFGAGSRLTVL.